One sample yielded the 21 T cell receptor beta chains listed below, sequenced in a study of T cell responses to AZD1222 COVID-19 vaccine. Libraries were prepared by immunoSEQ multiplex PCR; TCRdb keeps only in-frame clonotypes and omits some of them. Among about 120,000 clones, roughly 89% were seen once, and the ten largest hold around 8%. Sequencing used peripheral blood, obtained on day 0 of AZD1222 vaccination. The origin of the receptors is an adult in good health.

Concerning this clone: A junction end diverges from the germline sequence, so it may reflect a read error. This chain connects TRBV6-5 to TRBJ2-2, with D possibly TRBD2 on 5 matching bases. Germline V gene data show CDR1 as MNHEY and CDR2 as SVGAGI. The CDR3 consists of 14 residues. CDR3 loop: CASRRQENTGKLFF. The CDR3 nucleotides read TGTGCCAGCAGAAGGCAGGAGAACACCGGGAAGCTGTTTTTT.

Only a few counts were recorded for this clone. This chain connects TRBV28 to TRBJ2-7, with 7 bases aligning to TRBD1. Looked up from germline, CDR1 is MDHEN and CDR2 is SYDVKM. Trimming cost V 5 bases and J 6 bases; bases outside gene matches: 19. This CDR3 has 17 residues. The CDR3, as DNA: TGTGCCAGCAGTCAAATGATACGGGACAGTCAAATCGCCGAGCAGTACTTC. Protein product: CASSQMIRDSQIAEQYF.

The V and J genes are TRBV2 and TRBJ1-2, with 9 bases identical to TRBD1. Trimming at V came to 7 bases and at J to 5 bases, leaving 8 bases not matched to a gene. The germline CDR1 and CDR2 sequences are SNHLY and FYNNEI. The CDR3 covers 14 residues. The CDR3, as DNA: TGTGCCAGCAAAGCGACGGGACAGGGATATGGCTACACCTTC. Residues: CASKATGQGYGYTF.

The chain recombines TRBV28 with TRBJ1-2; no reliable D call. V lost 3 bases, J lost 8 bases, and 13 bases lay in between. The CDR3 is made up of 13 amino acids. Germline CDR1 and CDR2: MDHEN and SYDVKM. DNA of the CDR3: TGTGCCAGCAGTTTGATCCGGTCTGGCGGCTACACCTTC. Amino acid sequence: CASSLIRSGGYTF.

This clone was detected a few times. V usage is TRBV5-1 and J usage is TRBJ1-2; 8 positions agree with TRBD1. Unmatched junction bases numbered 14, after V lost 7 bases and J lost 0 bases. Germline CDR1 and CDR2: SGHRS and YFSETQ. The CDR3 consists of 17 residues. CDR3 in DNA: TGCGCCAGCTCCCCAGGGGGCACCTCTGCCACTAACTATGGCTACACCTTC. It codes for CASSPGGTSATNYGYTF.

The chain uses TRBV25-1 and TRBJ1-1, with 7 bases identical to TRBD1. V lost 0 bases, J lost 1 base, and 11 bases stayed unmatched. CDR1 is MGHDK and CDR2 is SYGVNS in the germline V gene. The CDR3 has 18 residues. The CDR3 protein is CASSEYEGGGQTNTEAFF. The CDR3 DNA is TGTGCCAGCAGTGAATATGAGGGGGGGGGACAGACGAACACTGAAGCTTTCTTT.

V is TRBV6-6 and J is TRBJ1-5, with unresolved D. The CDR3 spans 14 residues. V was clipped by 3 bases and J by 3 bases, with 9 bases between them. Germline V lookup: CDR1 MNHNY, CDR2 SVGAGI (reference sequence). CDR3 sequence (DNA): TGTGCCAGCAGTTATTTGGGAGACAATCAGCCCCAGCATTTT. Translating gives CASSYLGDNQPQHF.

This clone was picked up one time. This chain connects TRBV9 to TRBJ1-4; D may be TRBD1 (5 bases). This CDR3 is 14 amino acids long. Trimming left V 0 bases short and J 7 bases short, with 10 bases between. Germline V gene sequence: CDR1 SGDLS, CDR2 YYNGEE. The CDR3 nucleotides are TGTGCCAGCAGCGTAGGGGGGATGAGTGAAAAACTGTTTTTT. Encoded protein: CASSVGGMSEKLFF.

The V gene is TRBV7-9, the J gene TRBJ2-7, with TRBD1 matching over 7 bases. This CDR3 region has 12 residues. V lost 5 bases to trimming and J lost 5 bases; unmatched junction nucleotides: 3. Germline values: CDR1 SEHNR, CDR2 FQNEAQ (reference sequence). CDR3: CASSRGTDEQYF. CDR3 DNA sequence: TGTGCCAGCAGCAGGGGGACAGACGAGCAGTACTTC.

This clone was seen once. The chain couples TRBV28 to TRBJ1-5; D may be TRBD1 (6 bases). CDR1 and CDR2 from the germline V gene are MDHEN and SYDVKM. The germline V and J ends were trimmed by 3 bases and 1 base, with 13 bases remaining between them. The CDR3 spans 16 residues. CDR3 loop: CASSLGGAVSNQPQHF. The DNA of the CDR3 is TGTGCCAGCAGTTTGGGGGGGGCGGTCAGCAATCAGCCCCAGCATTTT.

V and J are TRBV6-5 and TRBJ2-7, with D possibly matching TRBD1 (5 bases). There are 14 residues in the CDR3. Germline CDR1 is MNHEY and CDR2 is SVGAGI. The V gene lost 8 bases and the J gene lost 2 bases, with 16 bases spanning the gap. CDR3 coding DNA: TGTGCCAGCGGGGCCCAAGTTTCAACCTACGAGCAGTACTTC. This sequence encodes CASGAQVSTYEQYF.

The rearrangement links TRBV2 to TRBJ1-5; possible D gene TRBD1, 6 bases. The CDR3 has 16 amino acids. V lost 5 bases and J 0 bases, leaving 14 bases between the germline ends. From germline, CDR1 is SNHLY and CDR2 FYNNEI. CDR3: CASSRYRATSNQPQHF. The CDR3 DNA sequence: TGTGCCAGCAGTCGGTACAGGGCTACTAGCAATCAGCCCCAGCATTTT.

J is TRBJ1-4 and V is TRBV2; 8 bases are a match to TRBD1. Germline CDR1 reads SNHLY; CDR2 reads FYNNEI. CDR3 size: 15 residues. Germline trimming cut 5 bases from V and 5 bases from J; bases unmatched to any gene: 7. The DNA of the CDR3 is TGTGCCAGCAGTAGACAGGGGAAATACAATGAAAAACTGTTTTTT. This gives the protein CASSRQGKYNEKLFF.

The chain carries TRBV4-2 and TRBJ2-1, with D uncertain. V lost 0 bases, J lost 5 bases, and 8 bases lay in between. The CDR3 extends over 14 amino acids. Germline values: CDR1 LGHNA, CDR2 YNFKEQ. CDR3 sequence reads: CASSQERAHNEQFF. The CDR3 DNA reads as TGTGCCAGCAGCCAAGAACGAGCGCACAATGAGCAGTTCTTC.

The V gene is TRBV30, the J gene TRBJ1-2; 8 positions match TRBD1. Germline V gives CDR1 GTSNPN, CDR2 SVGIG (reference sequence). V shed 1 base and J 5 bases; nucleotides not matched to a gene: 15. This CDR3 comprises 17 residues. The CDR3 nucleotides are TGTGCCTGGAGTGCGAGGACAGGGTTGGTGTCTGGATATGGCTACACCTTC. Encoded protein: CAWSARTGLVSGYGYTF.

The CDR3, as DNA: TGTGCCAGCAGCGTAGTGCCCGGACTTGGGGACCACAATGAGCAGTTCTTC. It is translated as CASSVVPGLGDHNEQFF. The chain links TRBV9 to TRBJ2-1; either TRBD1 or TRBD2 may fit D (5 bases each). Trimming cost V 0 bases and J 5 bases, with 18 bases left between them. The CDR3 consists of 17 residues. Per the germline V gene, CDR1 is SGDLS and CDR2 is YYNGEE.

The sample holds one count of this clone. This chain uses TRBV14 with TRBJ1-3, with 7 bases aligning to TRBD1. Germline CDR1 SGHDN, CDR2 FVKESK. The trim removed 0 bases at V and 6 bases at J, leaving 11 bases unmatched. The CDR3 has 17 residues. CDR3 loop: CASSQDGFAGGANTIYF. The DNA for the CDR3 is TGTGCCAGCAGCCAAGATGGTTTTGCAGGGGGTGCAAACACCATATATTTT.

The CDR3 DNA follows: TGTGCCAGCTCACCACGCGGGGCAACTAATGAAAAACTGTTTTTT. Protein: CASSPRGATNEKLFF. V gene TRBV18 combines with J gene TRBJ1-4, with D unclear. The germline V and J ends were trimmed by 1 base and 0 bases, with 6 bases remaining between them. Germline lookup yields CDR1 KGHSH and CDR2 LQKENI. The CDR3 spans 15 residues.

The V call is TRBV5-5, the J call TRBJ1-5; D remains ambiguous. This CDR3 comprises 13 residues. CDR1 SGHKS and CDR2 YYEKEE come from the germline V gene (reference sequence). V dropped 0 bases and J dropped 5 bases, with 6 bases sitting between them. The CDR3 nucleotides read TGTGCCAGCAGCTTGGACAGAGATCAGCCCCAGCATTTT. As protein: CASSLDRDQPQHF.

This sequence joins TRBV19 and TRBJ2-7; D is unclear. The CDR3 runs 13 residues. Germline assignment: CDR1 LNHDA and CDR2 SQIVND (reference sequence). V lost 4 bases and J 5 bases, leaving 12 bases between the germline ends. Here the CDR3 reads CASSTDAPHEQYF. The CDR3 nucleotides read TGTGCCAGTAGTACAGATGCTCCCCACGAGCAGTACTTC.

The rearrangement links TRBV19 to TRBJ2-1; no clear D. CDR3 length: 15 residues. Germline V gene sequence: CDR1 LNHDA, CDR2 SQIVND (reference sequence). V shed 1 base and J shed 4 bases, with 11 bases lying between them. CDR3: CASSIGSNLYNEQFF. CDR3 coding DNA: TGTGCCAGTAGTATAGGCTCGAACCTTTACAATGAGCAGTTCTTC.